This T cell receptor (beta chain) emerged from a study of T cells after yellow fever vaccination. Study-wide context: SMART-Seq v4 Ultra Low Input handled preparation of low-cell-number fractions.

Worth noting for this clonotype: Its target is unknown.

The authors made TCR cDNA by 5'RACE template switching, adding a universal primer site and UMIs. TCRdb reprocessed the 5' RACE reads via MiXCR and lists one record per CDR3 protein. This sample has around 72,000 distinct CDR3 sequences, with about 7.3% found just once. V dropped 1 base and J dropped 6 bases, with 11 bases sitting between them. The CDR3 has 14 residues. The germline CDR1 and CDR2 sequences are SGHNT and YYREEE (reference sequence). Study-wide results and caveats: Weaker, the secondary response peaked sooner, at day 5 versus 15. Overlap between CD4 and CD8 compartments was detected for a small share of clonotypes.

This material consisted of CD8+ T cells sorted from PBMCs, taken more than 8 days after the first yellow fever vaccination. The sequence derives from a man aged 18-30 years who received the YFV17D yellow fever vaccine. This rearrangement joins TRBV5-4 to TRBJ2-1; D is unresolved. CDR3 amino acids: CASSLSVSPNEQFF. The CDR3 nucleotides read TGTGCCAGCAGCTTGTCTGTCAGCCCCAATGAGCAGTTCTTC.